The rows below give T cell receptor beta chains drawn from one sample of a study of PD-1 blockade in classical Hodgkin lymphoma. Generated by immunoSEQ multiplex PCR, the TCRdb table keeps only in-frame clones and is missing some. The sample includes around 23,000 clones, 80% to 90% of them seen just once. Sequencing was performed on CD8+ T cells from blood. The receptors stem from a human donor with classical Hodgkin lymphoma. The CDR3 runs from the conserved cysteine through the conserved F or W. D genes are given only for firm matches. Size is stated for part of the rows, as once, few or many counts, or as a class when the clone is expanded.

clone_size: NA; j_call: TRBJ2-7; v_call: TRBV2; cdr3_length: 12; d_call: TRBD1; cdr3_aa: CASRDSPYEQYF; cdr3_nt: TGTGCCAGCCGGGACAGTCCCTACGAGCAGTACTTC
clone_size: NA; j_call: TRBJ2-7; v_call: TRBV4-1; cdr3_length: 15; d_call: TRBD1; cdr3_aa: CASSPRDRGLHEQYF; cdr3_nt: TGCGCCAGCAGCCCCCGGGACAGGGGTCTCCACGAGCAGTACTTC
clone_size: NA; j_call: TRBJ1-4; v_call: TRBV18; cdr3_length: 12; d_call: NA; cdr3_aa: CASSRDLGKVFF; cdr3_nt: TGTGCCAGCTCACGAGACCTAGGGAAGGTGTTTTTT
clone_size: NA; j_call: TRBJ2-5; v_call: TRBV5-6; cdr3_length: 12; d_call: NA; cdr3_aa: CASSLVQETQYF; cdr3_nt: TGTGCCAGCAGCTTAGTTCAGGAGACCCAGTACTTC
clone_size: few; j_call: TRBJ1-1; v_call: TRBV5-6; cdr3_length: 13; d_call: NA; cdr3_aa: CASSLGRGGASFF; cdr3_nt: TGTGCCAGCAGCTTGGGGAGGGGTGGGGCGTCTTTCTTT
clone_size: NA; j_call: TRBJ1-5; v_call: TRBV10-2; cdr3_length: 16; d_call: NA; cdr3_aa: CASRRDTSYSNQPQHF; cdr3_nt: TGCGCCAGCAGGAGGGACACCAGTTATAGCAATCAGCCCCAGCATTTT
clone_size: NA; j_call: TRBJ2-6; v_call: TRBV27; cdr3_length: 17; d_call: NA; cdr3_aa: CASSPNPRWSGANVLTF; cdr3_nt: TGTGCCAGCAGTCCCAACCCTCGGTGGTCTGGGGCCAACGTCCTGACTTTC
clone_size: few; j_call: TRBJ1-1; v_call: TRBV7-9; cdr3_length: 15; d_call: TRBD1; cdr3_aa: CASSSRDRGDTEAFF; cdr3_nt: TGTGCCAGCAGCTCCCGGGACAGGGGGGACACTGAAGCTTTCTTT
clone_size: NA; j_call: TRBJ2-1; v_call: TRBV4-3; cdr3_length: 15; d_call: NA; cdr3_aa: CASSQDRAAYNEQFF; cdr3_nt: TGCGCCAGCAGCCAAGATAGGGCCGCGTACAATGAGCAGTTCTTC
clone_size: few; j_call: TRBJ1-1; v_call: TRBV7-9; cdr3_length: 13; d_call: NA; cdr3_aa: CASSGEVGIFAFF; cdr3_nt: TGTGCCAGCAGCGGAGAGGTGGGGATATTCGCTTTCTTT
clone_size: few; j_call: TRBJ1-2; v_call: TRBV7-8; cdr3_length: 14; d_call: NA; cdr3_aa: CASSLPDSRNGYTF; cdr3_nt: TGTGCCAGCAGCTTACCCGACAGTAGGAATGGCTACACCTTC
clone_size: once; j_call: TRBJ2-1; v_call: TRBV5-1; cdr3_length: 15; d_call: TRBD2; cdr3_aa: CASSLMTSGMNEQFF; cdr3_nt: TGCGCCAGCAGCTTGATGACTAGCGGGATGAATGAGCAGTTCTTC
clone_size: NA; j_call: TRBJ2-1; v_call: TRBV11-3; cdr3_length: 14; d_call: NA; cdr3_aa: CASSLGSAGAEQFF; cdr3_nt: TGTGCCAGCAGCTTAGGTTCGGCGGGGGCTGAGCAGTTCTTC
clone_size: NA; j_call: TRBJ1-5; v_call: TRBV28; cdr3_length: 12; d_call: NA; cdr3_aa: CASSFRNQPQHF; cdr3_nt: TGTGCCAGCAGTTTCAGGAATCAGCCCCAGCATTTT
clone_size: NA; j_call: TRBJ1-6; v_call: TRBV9; cdr3_length: 16; d_call: NA; cdr3_aa: CASSVEASSYNSPLHF; cdr3_nt: TGTGCCAGCAGCGTAGAGGCCAGCTCCTATAATTCACCCCTCCACTTT
clone_size: NA; j_call: TRBJ2-5; v_call: TRBV4-3; cdr3_length: 13; d_call: NA; cdr3_aa: CASSQGVQETQYF; cdr3_nt: TGCGCCAGCAGCCAAGGGGTCCAAGAGACCCAGTACTTC
clone_size: NA; j_call: TRBJ2-7; v_call: TRBV5-8; cdr3_length: 10; d_call: NA; cdr3_aa: CASSPVGTLF; cdr3_nt: TGTGCCAGCAGCCCCGTCGGTACCCTCTTC